The rows below give T cell receptor beta chains drawn from one sample of a study of OX40 agonist ivuxolimab in advanced cancers. Assay: immunoSEQ multiplex PCR; the TCRdb copy retains only in-frame clones and omits some. The sample lists roughly 61,000 clones, about 90% occurring once. Sequences were derived from CD4+ or CD8+ T cells sorted from blood, sampled in a trial of the OX40 agonist ivuxolimab. All receptors come from an adult with an advanced solid tumor such as melanoma, head and neck, liver or kidney cancer. CDR3s include the opening cysteine and the closing phenylalanine or tryptophan. The D gene is left open where the match is weak. Expanded clones get a size class; other rows say once, few or many, or leave the size out.

len,j_gene,d_gene,v_gene,abundance,CDR3nt,CDR3aa
17,TRBJ2-1,.,TRBV23-1,.,TGCGCCAGCAGTCTAGCTCTGTTCAGGGTATTCTACAATGAGCAGTTCTTC,CASSLALFRVFYNEQFF
13,TRBJ1-2,.,TRBV7-9,.,TGTGCCAGCAGCTTAGCGCAGGGCTGGGGCTACACCTTC,CASSLAQGWGYTF
14,TRBJ1-1,.,TRBV6-5,.,TGTGCCAGCAGTTACTGGGGCATGAACACTGAAGCTTTCTTT,CASSYWGMNTEAFF
15,TRBJ1-1,.,TRBV9,.,TGTGCCAGCAGCGCCCGACAGGCCTGGGGCACTGAAGCTTTCTTT,CASSARQAWGTEAFF
15,TRBJ2-7,.,TRBV6-1,few,TGTGCCAGCAGGCCTGGGGGTCCCAGCTCCTACGAGCAGTACTTC,CASRPGGPSSYEQYF
16,TRBJ2-3,.,TRBV21-1,.,TGTGCCAGCAGCCGATATTTTCGACAGGTCACAGATACGCAGTATTTT,CASSRYFRQVTDTQYF
20,TRBJ1-5,TRBD1,TRBV6-8,.,TGTGCCAGCAGTTACGCCAATGGGACAGGGGTATTCCATAGCAATCAGCCCCAGCATTTT,CASSYANGTGVFHSNQPQHF
16,TRBJ2-1,.,TRBV7-8,once,TGTGCCAGCAGCCCGACTAGTAGCCCTAGGGGGAATGAGCAGTTCTTC,CASSPTSSPRGNEQFF
16,TRBJ2-3,TRBD2,TRBV7-2,.,TGTGCCAGCAGCCAGGTGAGAGCGGGGGGGACAGATACGCAGTATTTT,CASSQVRAGGTDTQYF
14,TRBJ1-5,TRBD1,TRBV27,.,TGTGCCAGCGCCCGTGGGACAGGGAATCAGCCCCAGCATTTT,CASARGTGNQPQHF
15,TRBJ2-5,TRBD2,TRBV10-3,.,TGTGCCACCAGCCGCGGGGGGGGGTCCCCGGAGACCCAGTACTTC,CATSRGGGSPETQYF
14,TRBJ1-5,.,TRBV6-6,.,TGTGCCAGCAGTTCCGGAGCGGGCAATCAGCCCCAGCATTTT,CASSSGAGNQPQHF